These 3 T cell receptor beta chains came from one sample sequenced in a study of Ad26.COV2.S vaccination and SARS-CoV-2 variants. Libraries were prepared by immunoSEQ multiplex PCR; TCRdb keeps only in-frame clonotypes and omits some of them. The data contain 290,000 or so clones, approximately 87% of them singletons. The treatment is: around 19 received Ad26.COV2.S at low or high dose, single or two shots; about five received placebo; per-sample allocation not given. After the first vaccine or placebo injection, samples were drawn on day 63. The input for sequencing was peripheral blood, taken in a trial of Ad26.COV2.S vaccine versus placebo. The receptors derive from a person between 18 and 65 years old who received the Ad26.COV2.S COVID-19 vaccine or a placebo.

The chain has TRBV4-3 and TRBJ1-2, with 7 bases matching TRBD1. The CDR3 length is 14 residues. Losses at the gene ends were 3 bases for V and 9 bases for J; bases not matched to a gene: 10. Germline CDR1 is LGHNA and CDR2 is YSLEER. CDR3 residues: CASSQTDRLDCYTF. The CDR3 DNA sequence: TGCGCCAGCAGCCAGACGGACAGGTTGGATTGCTACACCTTC.

V gene TRBV30 combines with J gene TRBJ1-5, with 10 bases identical to TRBD1. In germline, CDR1 is GTSNPN, CDR2 SVGIG (reference sequence). The CDR3 runs 13 residues. The junction had 3 bases not matched to a gene; V was cut back by 4 bases and J by 6 bases. The CDR3 sequence: CAWTGQGGQPQHF. The CDR3, as DNA: TGTGCCTGGACAGGACAGGGGGGTCAGCCCCAGCATTTT.

The genes are TRBV11-2 and TRBJ2-1; D possibly corresponds to TRBD2 (5 bases). Germline CDR1 reads SGHAT; CDR2 reads FQNNGV. Between the trimmed V and J ends, which lost 1 base and 7 bases, there was a span of 14 bases. This CDR3 has 15 amino acids. CDR3 in DNA: TGTGCCAGCAGCTTAGGTGGGAGTGGTTGGAATGAGCAGTTCTTC. Amino acid sequence: CASSLGGSGWNEQFF.